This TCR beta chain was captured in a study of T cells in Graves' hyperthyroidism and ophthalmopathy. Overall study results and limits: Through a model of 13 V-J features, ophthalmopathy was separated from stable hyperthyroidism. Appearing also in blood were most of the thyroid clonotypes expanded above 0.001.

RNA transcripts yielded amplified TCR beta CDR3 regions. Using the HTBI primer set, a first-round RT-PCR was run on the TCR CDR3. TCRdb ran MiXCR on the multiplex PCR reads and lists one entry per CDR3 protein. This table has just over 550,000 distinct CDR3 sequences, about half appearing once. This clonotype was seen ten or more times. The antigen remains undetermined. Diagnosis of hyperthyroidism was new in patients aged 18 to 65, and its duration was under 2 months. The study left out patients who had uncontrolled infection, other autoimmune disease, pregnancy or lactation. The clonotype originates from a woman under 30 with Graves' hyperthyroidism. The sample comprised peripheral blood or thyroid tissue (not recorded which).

CDR3 nucleotide sequence: TGTGCCAGCAGCTTTACTCGCGCGGACGAGCAGTACTTC. Translated, it gives CASSFTRADEQYF. The chain has TRBV7-6 and TRBJ2-7, with D unclear. V lost 3 bases and J 5 bases, leaving 11 bases between the germline ends. Germline V CDR1 and CDR2: SGHVS, FNYEAQ. The CDR3 contains 13 residues.